This TCR beta chain was captured by sequencing in a study of T cells after posttransplantation cyclophosphamide. Germline V gene data show CDR1 as SGHTA and CDR2 as FQGNSA. The CDR3 extends over 15 amino acids. Unmatched junction bases numbered 11, after V lost 5 bases and J lost 15 bases. Sequenced by immunoSEQ multiplex PCR; TCRdb stores in-frame clones only, minus some. This table has thousands of clones, over 70% appearing once. Turning to this clone: Its specificity is unknown.

Sampled 1 year posttransplant, controls received myeloablative marrow transplants, methotrexate and a calcineurin inhibitor. Findings and limits, study-wide: Recipient CMV seropositivity and CMV reactivation strongly tracked TRB clonality. Later blood repertoires were often dominated by clones from the donor CD8+ memory compartment. Blood and skin or GI T cell repertoires showed limited TRB overlap.

The specimen comprised PBMCs, sampled after an allogeneic stem cell transplant with a calcineurin inhibitor and methotrexate. The sequence was obtained from a male patient aged 40-55 years who received an allogeneic stem cell transplant from an unrelated donor, was CMV-positive, and had chronic GVHD only. Some of the T cells might come from the graft donor. The rearrangement uses TRBV7-2 and TRBJ2-1, with 15 nucleotides matching TRBD2. CDR3 DNA: TGTGCCAGCAGCATCTGGACTAGCGGGGGGGCTAGTCCGTTCTTC. It yields the protein CASSIWTSGGASPFF.